This TCR beta chain was sequenced during a study of beta chain features in type 1 diabetes. Study-wide findings and caveats: Patients showed naive, central memory and Treg TCRB repertoires that appeared more similar than those of healthy donors. The study notes PCR might favor shorter templates equally in patients and controls. TCRB CDR3 length was moderately but significantly reduced in all four CD4+ subsets of Type 1 diabetes patients.

All of the isolated RNA was reverse transcribed, so expressed TCRB transcripts were sequenced. Clones were read by immunoSEQ multiplex PCR, and TCRdb kept only the in-frame ones, dropping some. The repertoire has 120,000 to 150,000 clones, approximately 52% of them found once; the top ten carry roughly 0.42%. Trimming removed 4 bases from V and 7 bases from J; junction bases left unmatched: 3. CDR1 is SGHTA, CDR2 FQGTGA, per germline. The CDR3 is made up of 13 amino acids. This clone has just a few counts. Antigen specificity is unknown. The J gene is TRBJ2-2, the V gene TRBV7-3; 7 nucleotides match TRBD1. Sequenced input: Tregs from blood. This receptor was taken from a young man in good health. CDR3 nucleotide sequence: TGTGCCAGCAGCTCAACAGGGGTCGGGGAGCTGTTTTTT. Protein sequence: CASSSTGVGELFF.